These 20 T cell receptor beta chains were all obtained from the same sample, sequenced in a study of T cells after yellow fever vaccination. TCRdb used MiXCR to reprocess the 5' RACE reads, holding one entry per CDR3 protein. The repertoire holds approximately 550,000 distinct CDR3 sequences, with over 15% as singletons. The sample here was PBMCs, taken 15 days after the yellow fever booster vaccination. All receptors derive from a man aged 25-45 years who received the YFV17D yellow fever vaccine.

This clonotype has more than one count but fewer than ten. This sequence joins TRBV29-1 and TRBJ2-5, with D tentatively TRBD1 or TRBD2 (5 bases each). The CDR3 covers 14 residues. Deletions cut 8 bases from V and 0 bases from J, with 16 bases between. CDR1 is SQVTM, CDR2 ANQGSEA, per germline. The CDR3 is CSLTRGTYQETQYF. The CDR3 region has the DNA TGCAGCCTCACCCGGGGCACTTACCAAGAGACCCAGTACTTC.

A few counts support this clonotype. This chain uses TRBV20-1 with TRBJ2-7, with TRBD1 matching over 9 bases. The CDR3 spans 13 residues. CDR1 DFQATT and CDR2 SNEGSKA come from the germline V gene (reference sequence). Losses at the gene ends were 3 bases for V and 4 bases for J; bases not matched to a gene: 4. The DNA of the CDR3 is TGCAGTGCTAGTCACAGGGGGCTGTACGAGCAGTACTTC. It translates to CSASHRGLYEQYF.

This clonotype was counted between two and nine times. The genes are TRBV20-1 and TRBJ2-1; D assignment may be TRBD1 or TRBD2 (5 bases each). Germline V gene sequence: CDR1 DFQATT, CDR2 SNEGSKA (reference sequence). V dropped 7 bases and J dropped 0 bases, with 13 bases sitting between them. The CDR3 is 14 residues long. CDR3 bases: TGCAGTGTATTAGGGACCAACTCCTACAATGAGCAGTTCTTC. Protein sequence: CSVLGTNSYNEQFF.

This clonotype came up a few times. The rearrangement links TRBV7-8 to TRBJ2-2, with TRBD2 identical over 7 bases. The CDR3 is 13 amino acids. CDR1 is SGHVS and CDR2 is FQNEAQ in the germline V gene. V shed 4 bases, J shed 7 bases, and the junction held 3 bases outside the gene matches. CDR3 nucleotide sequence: TGTGCCAGCAGCTCGGCTAGCGGCGGGGAGCTGTTTTTT. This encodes CASSSASGGELFF.

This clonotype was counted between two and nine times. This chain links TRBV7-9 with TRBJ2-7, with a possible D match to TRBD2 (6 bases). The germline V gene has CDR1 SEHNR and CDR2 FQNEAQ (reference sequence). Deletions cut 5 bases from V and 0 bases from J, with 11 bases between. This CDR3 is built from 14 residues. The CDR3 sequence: CASSAGGFSYEQYF. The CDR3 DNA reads TGTGCCAGCAGCGCTGGGGGGTTCTCCTACGAGCAGTACTTC. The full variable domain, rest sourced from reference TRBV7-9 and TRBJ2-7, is DTGVSQNPRHKITKRGQNVTFRCDPISEHNRLYWYRQTLGQGPEFLTYFQNEAQLEKSRLLSDRFSAERPKGSFSTLEIQRTEQGDSAMYLCASSAGGFSYEQYFGPGTRLTVT.

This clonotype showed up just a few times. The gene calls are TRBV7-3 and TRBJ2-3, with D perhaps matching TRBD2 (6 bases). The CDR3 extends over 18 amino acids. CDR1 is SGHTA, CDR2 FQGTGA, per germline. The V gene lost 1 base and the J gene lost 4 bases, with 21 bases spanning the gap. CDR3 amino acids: CASSLSSPSSAQADTQYF. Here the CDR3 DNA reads TGTGCCAGCAGCTTAAGTTCGCCGTCTAGCGCCCAGGCAGATACGCAGTATTTT.

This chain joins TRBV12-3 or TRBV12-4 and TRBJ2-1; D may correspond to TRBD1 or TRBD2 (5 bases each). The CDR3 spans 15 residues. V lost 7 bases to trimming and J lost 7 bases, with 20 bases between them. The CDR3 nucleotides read TGTGCCAGCACCCTCTATGGCGCCGAGGGGAATGAGCAGTTCTTC. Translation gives CASTLYGAEGNEQFF.

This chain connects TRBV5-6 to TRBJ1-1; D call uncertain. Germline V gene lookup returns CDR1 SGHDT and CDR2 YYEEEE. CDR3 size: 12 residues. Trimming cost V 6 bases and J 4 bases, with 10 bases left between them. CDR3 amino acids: CASNLWGTEAFF. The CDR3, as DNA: TGTGCCAGCAACCTGTGGGGCACTGAAGCTTTCTTT.

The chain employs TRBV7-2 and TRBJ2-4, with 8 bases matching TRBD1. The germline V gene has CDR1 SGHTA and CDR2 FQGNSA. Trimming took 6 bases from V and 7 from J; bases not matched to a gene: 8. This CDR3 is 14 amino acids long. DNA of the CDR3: TGTGCCAGCAGTGAGCGACAGGGGAGGAACATTCAGTACTTC. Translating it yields CASSERQGRNIQYF.

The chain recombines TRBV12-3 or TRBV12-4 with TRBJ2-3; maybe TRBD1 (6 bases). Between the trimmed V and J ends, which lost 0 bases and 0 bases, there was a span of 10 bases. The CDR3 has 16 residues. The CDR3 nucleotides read TGTGCCAGCAGTTTAGCGCCAGGGGCCAGCACAGATACGCAGTATTTT. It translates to CASSLAPGASTDTQYF.

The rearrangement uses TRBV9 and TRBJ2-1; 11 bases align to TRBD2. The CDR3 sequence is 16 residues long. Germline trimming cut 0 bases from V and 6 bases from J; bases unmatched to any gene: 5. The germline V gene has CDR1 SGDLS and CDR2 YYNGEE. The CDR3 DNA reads TGTGCCAGCAGCGTAGAGCTAGCGGGAGGTTCCAATGAGCAGTTCTTC. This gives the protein CASSVELAGGSNEQFF.

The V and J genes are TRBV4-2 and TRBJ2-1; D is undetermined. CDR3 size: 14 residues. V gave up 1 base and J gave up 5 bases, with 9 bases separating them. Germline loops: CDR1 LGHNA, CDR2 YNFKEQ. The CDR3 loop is CASSQVFGDNEQFF. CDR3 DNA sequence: TGTGCCAGCAGCCAAGTGTTTGGGGACAATGAGCAGTTCTTC.

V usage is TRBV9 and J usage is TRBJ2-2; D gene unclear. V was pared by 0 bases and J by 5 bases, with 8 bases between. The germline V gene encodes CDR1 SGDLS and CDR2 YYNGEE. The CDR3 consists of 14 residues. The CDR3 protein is CASSVDKGTGELFF. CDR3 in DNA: TGTGCCAGCAGCGTAGATAAGGGAACCGGGGAGCTGTTTTTT.

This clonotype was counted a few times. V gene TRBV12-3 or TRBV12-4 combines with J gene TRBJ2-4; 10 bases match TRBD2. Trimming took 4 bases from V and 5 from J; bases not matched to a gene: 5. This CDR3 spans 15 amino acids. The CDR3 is CASSSSSGRENIQYF. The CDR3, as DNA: TGTGCCAGCAGTTCCTCAAGCGGGAGGGAAAACATTCAGTACTTC.

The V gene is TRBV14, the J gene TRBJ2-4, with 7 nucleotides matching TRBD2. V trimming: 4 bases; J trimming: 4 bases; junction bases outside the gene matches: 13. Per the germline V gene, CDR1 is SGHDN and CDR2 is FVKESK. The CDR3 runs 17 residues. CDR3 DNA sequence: TGTGCCAGCAGCCCAGCCCATGAGGGAGGGCCGAAAAACATTCAGTACTTC. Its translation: CASSPAHEGGPKNIQYF.

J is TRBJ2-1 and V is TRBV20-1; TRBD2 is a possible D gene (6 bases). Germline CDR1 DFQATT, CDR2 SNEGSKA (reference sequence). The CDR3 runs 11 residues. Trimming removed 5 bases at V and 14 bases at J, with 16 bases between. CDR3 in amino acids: CSAVLGRDEFF. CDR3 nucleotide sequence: TGCAGTGCTGTTCTTGGGCGGGATGAGTTCTTC.

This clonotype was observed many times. The CDR3 loop reads CSVEDFADTQYF. CDR3 bases: TGCAGCGTTGAGGATTTTGCAGATACGCAGTATTTT. The chain uses TRBV29-1 and TRBJ2-3; D is unclear. Germline values: CDR1 SQVTM, CDR2 ANQGSEA. V gave up 3 bases and J gave up 4 bases, with 8 bases separating them. CDR3 length: 12 residues.

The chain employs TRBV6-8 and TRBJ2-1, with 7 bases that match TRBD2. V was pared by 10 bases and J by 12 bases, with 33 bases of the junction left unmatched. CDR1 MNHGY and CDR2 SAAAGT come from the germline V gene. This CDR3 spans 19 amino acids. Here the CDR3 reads CATGPFLCAATLILAAQFF. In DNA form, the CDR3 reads TGTGCCACTGGGCCGTTCCTTTGCGCGGCGACTCTTATCCTAGCGGCGCAGTTCTTC.

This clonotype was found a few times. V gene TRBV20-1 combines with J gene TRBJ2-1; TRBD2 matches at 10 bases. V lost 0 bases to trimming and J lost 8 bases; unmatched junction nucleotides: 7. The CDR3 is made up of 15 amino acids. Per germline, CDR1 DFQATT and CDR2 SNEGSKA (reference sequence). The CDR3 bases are TGCAGTGCTAGAGATTGGCTAGCGGGAGCCTATGAGCAGTTCTTC. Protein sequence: CSARDWLAGAYEQFF.

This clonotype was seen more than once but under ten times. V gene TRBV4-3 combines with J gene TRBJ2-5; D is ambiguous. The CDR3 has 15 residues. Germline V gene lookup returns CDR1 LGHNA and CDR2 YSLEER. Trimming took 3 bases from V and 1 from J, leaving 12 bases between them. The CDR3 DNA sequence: TGCGCCAGCAGCCAGGGCCTCGGGCCCCAAGAGACCCAGTACTTC. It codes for CASSQGLGPQETQYF.